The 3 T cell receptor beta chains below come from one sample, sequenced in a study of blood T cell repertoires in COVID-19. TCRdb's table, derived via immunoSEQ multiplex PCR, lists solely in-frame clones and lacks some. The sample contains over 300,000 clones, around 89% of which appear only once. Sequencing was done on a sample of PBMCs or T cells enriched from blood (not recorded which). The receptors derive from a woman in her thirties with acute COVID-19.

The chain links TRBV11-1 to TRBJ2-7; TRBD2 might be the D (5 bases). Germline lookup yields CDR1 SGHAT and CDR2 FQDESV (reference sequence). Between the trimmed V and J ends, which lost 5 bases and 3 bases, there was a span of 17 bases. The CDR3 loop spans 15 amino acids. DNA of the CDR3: TGTGCCAGCAGCATGATATCCGGGATCTTCTACGAGCAGTACTTC. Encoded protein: CASSMISGIFYEQYF.

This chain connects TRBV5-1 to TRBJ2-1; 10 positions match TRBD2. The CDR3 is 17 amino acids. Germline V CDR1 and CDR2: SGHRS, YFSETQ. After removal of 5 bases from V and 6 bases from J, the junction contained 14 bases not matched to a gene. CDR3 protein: CASSVGSSGGSLNEQFF. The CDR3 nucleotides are TGCGCCAGCAGTGTCGGTTCTAGCGGGGGAAGCCTCAATGAGCAGTTCTTC.

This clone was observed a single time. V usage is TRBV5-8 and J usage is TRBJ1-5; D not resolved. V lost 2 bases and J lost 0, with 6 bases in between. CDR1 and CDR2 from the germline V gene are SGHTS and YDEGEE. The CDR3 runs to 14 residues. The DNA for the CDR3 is TGTGCCAGCAGCTTCGGGGTTAGCAATCAGCCCCAGCATTTT. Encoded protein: CASSFGVSNQPQHF.